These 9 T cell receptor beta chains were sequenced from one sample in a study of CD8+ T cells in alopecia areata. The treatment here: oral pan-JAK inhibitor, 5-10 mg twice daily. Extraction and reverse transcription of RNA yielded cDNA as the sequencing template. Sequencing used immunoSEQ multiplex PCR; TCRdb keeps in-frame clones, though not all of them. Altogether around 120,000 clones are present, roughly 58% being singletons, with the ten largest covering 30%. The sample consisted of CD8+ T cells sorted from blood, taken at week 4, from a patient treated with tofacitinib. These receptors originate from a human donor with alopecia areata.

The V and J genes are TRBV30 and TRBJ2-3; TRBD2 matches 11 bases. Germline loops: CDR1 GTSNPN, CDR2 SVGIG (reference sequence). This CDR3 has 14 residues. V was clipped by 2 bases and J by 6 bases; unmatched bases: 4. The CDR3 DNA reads TGTGCCTGGAGTTATAGCGGGGGGGCCGATACGCAGTATTTT. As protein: CAWSYSGGADTQYF.

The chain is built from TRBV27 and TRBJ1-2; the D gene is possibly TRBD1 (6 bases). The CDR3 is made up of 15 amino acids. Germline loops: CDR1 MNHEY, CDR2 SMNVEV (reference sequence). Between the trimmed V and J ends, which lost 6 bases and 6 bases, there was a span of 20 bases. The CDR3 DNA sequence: TGTGCCAGCAGGGGACCTCTGACAGGAAAGAATGGCTACACCTTC. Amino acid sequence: CASRGPLTGKNGYTF.

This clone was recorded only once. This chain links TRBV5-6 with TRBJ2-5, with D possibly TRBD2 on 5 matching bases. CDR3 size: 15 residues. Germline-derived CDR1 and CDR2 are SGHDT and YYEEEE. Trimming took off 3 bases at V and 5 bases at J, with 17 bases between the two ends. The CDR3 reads CASSSGIASSETQYF. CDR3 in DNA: TGTGCCAGCAGCTCAGGTATCGCTAGCTCGGAGACCCAGTACTTC.

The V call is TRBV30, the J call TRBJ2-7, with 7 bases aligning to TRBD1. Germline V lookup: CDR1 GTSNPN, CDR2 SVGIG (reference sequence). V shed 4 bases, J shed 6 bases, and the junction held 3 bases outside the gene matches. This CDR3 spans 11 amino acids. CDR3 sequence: CAWTTGIEQYF. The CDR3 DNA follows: TGTGCCTGGACGACAGGGATCGAGCAGTACTTC.

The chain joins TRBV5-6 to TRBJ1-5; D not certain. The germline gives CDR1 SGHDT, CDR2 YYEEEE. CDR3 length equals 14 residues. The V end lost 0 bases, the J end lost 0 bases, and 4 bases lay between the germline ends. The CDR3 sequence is CASSLAVSNQPQHF. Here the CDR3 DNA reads TGTGCCAGCAGCTTGGCGGTTAGCAATCAGCCCCAGCATTTT.

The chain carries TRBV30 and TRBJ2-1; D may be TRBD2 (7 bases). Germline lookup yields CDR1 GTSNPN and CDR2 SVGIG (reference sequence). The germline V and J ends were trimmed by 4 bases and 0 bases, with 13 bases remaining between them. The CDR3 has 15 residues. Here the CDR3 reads CAWTGGLSSYNEQFF. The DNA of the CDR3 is TGTGCCTGGACGGGGGGCTTGAGCTCCTACAATGAGCAGTTCTTC.

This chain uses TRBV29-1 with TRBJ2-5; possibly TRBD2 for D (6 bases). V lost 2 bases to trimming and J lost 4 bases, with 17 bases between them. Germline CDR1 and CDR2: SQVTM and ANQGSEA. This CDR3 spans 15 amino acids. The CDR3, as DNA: TGCAGCGTTGAAATTGGGGCAGGGACTCGAGAGACCCAGTACTTC. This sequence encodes CSVEIGAGTRETQYF. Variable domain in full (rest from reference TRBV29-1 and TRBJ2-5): SAVISQKPSRDICQRGTSLTIQCQVDSQVTMMFWYRQQPGQSLTLIATANQGSEATYESGFVIDKFPISRPNLTFSTLTVSNMSPEDSSIYLCSVEIGAGTRETQYFGPGTRLLVL.

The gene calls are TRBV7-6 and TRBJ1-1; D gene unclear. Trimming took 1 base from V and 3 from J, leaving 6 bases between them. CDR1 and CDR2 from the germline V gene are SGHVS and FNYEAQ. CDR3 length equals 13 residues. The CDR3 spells CASSLGVHTEAFF. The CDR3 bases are TGTGCCAGCAGCTTAGGCGTGCACACTGAAGCTTTCTTT.

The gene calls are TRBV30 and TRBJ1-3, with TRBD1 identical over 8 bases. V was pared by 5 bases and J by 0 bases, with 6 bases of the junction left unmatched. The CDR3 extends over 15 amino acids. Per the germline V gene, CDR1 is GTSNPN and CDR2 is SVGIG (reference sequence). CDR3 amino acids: CAWWGQDNSGNTIYF. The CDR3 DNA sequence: TGTGCCTGGTGGGGACAGGATAACTCTGGAAACACCATATATTTT.